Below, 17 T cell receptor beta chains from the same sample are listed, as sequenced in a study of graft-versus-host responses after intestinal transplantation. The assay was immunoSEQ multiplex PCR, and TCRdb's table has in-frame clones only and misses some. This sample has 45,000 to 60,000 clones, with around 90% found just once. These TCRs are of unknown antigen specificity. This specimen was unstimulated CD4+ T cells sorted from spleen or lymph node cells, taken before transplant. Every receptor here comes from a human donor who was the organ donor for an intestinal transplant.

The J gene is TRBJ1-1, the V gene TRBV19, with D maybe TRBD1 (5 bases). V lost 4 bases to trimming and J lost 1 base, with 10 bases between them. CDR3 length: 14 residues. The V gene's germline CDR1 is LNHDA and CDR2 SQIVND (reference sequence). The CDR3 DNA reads TGTGCCAGTAGTACGGGGACTCAGAACACTGAAGCTTTCTTT. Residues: CASSTGTQNTEAFF.

The CDR3 sequence: CASGPYNSPLHF. As DNA, the CDR3 is TGTGCCAGTGGGCCTTATAATTCACCCCTCCACTTT. The chain recombines TRBV6-5 with TRBJ1-6; no firm D call. The CDR3 sequence is 12 residues long. Germline lookup yields CDR1 MNHEY and CDR2 SVGAGI. Trimming cost V 9 bases and J 4 bases, with 7 bases left between them.

DNA of the CDR3: TGTGCCAGCAGTATGGGGACCGCAAGCTCCTACGAGCAGTACTTC. Translated, it gives CASSMGTASSYEQYF. V gene TRBV28 combines with J gene TRBJ2-7; either TRBD1 or TRBD2 may supply D (5 bases each). This CDR3 contains 15 residues. V lost 5 bases and J lost 0, with 14 bases in between. Germline lookup yields CDR1 MDHEN and CDR2 SYDVKM.

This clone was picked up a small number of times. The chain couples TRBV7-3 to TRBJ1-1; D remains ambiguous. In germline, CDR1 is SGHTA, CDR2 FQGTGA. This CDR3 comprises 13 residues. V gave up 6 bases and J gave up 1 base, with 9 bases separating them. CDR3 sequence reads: CASRRQPNTEAFF. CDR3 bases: TGTGCCAGCAGACGCCAACCGAACACTGAAGCTTTCTTT.

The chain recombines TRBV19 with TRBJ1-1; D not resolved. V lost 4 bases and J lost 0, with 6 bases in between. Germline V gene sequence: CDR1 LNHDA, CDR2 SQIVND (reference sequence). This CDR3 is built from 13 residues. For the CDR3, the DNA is TGTGCCAGTAGTAACGACTTGAACACTGAAGCTTTCTTT. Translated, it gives CASSNDLNTEAFF.

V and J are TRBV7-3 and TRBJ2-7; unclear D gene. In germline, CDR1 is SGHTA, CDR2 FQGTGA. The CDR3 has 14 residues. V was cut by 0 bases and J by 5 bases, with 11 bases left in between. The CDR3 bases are TGTGCCAGCAGCTTAACAGGGTACCCAGACGAGCAGTACTTC. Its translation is CASSLTGYPDEQYF. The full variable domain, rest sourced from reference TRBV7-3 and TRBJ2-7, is GAGVSQTPSNKVTEKGKYVELRCDPISGHTALYWYRQSLGQGPEFLIYFQGTGAADDSGLPNDRFFAVRPEGSVSTLKIQRTERGDSAVYLCASSLTGYPDEQYFGPGTRLTVT.

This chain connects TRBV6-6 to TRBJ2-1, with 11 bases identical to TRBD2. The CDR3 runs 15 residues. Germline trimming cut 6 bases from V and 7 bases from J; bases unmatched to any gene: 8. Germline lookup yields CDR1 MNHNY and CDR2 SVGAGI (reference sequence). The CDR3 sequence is CASRRSGRALNEQFF. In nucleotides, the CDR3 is TGTGCCAGCAGGCGTAGCGGGAGGGCCTTGAATGAGCAGTTCTTC.

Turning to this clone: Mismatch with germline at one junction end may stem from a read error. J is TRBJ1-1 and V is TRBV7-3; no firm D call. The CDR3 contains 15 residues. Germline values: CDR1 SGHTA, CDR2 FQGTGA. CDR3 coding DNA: TGTGCCAGCAGCTTGGATCCCGTAGGGAACAGTGAAGCTTTCTTT. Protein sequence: CASSLDPVGNSEAFF.

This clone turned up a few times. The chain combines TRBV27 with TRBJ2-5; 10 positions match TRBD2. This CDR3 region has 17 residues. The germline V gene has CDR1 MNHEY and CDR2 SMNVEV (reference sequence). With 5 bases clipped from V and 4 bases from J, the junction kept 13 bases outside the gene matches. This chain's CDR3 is CASSDYGGLAGVETQYF. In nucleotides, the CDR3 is TGTGCCAGCAGTGACTACGGGGGGCTAGCGGGGGTAGAGACCCAGTACTTC.

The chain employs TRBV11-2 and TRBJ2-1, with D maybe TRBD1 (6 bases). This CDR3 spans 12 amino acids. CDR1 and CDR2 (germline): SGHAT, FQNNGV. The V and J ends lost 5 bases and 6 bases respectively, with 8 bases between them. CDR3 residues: CASSTGSNEQFF. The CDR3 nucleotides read TGTGCCAGCAGCACAGGGAGCAATGAGCAGTTCTTC.

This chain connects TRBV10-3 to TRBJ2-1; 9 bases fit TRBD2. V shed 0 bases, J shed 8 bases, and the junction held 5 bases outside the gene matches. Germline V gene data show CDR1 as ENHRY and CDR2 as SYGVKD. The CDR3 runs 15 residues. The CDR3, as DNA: TGTGCCATCAGTGAGTCCGGCGGGAGGGAGGATGAGCAGTTCTTC. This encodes CAISESGGREDEQFF.

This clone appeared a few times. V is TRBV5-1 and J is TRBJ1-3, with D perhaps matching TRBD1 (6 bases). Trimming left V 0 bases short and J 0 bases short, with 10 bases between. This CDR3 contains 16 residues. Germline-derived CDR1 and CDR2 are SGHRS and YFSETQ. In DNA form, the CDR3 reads TGCGCCAGCAGCTTGGCCGGGACAAACTCTGGAAACACCATATATTTT. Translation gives CASSLAGTNSGNTIYF. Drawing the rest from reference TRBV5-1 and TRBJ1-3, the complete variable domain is KAGVTQTPRYLIKTRGQQVTLSCSPISGHRSVSWYQQTPGQGLQFLFEYFSETQRNKGNFPGRFSGRQFSNSRSEMNVSTLELGDSALYLCASSLAGTNSGNTIYFGEGSWLTVV.

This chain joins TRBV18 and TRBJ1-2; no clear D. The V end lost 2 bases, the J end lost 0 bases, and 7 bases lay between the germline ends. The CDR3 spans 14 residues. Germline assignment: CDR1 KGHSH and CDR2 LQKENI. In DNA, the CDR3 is TGTGCCAGCTCACCAAAGAACACTAACTATGGCTACACCTTC. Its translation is CASSPKNTNYGYTF.

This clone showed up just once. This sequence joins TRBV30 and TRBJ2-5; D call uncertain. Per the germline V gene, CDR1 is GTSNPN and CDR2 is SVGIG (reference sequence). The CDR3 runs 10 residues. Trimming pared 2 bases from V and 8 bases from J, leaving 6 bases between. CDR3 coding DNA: TGTGCCTGGAGTCGAGGAACCCAGTACTTC. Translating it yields CAWSRGTQYF. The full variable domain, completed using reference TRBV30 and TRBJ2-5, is SQTIHQWPATLVQPVGSPLSLECTVEGTSNPNLYWYRQAAGRGLQLLFYSVGIGQISSEVPQNLSASRPQDRQFILSSKKLLLSDSGFYLCAWSRGTQYFGPGTRLLVL.

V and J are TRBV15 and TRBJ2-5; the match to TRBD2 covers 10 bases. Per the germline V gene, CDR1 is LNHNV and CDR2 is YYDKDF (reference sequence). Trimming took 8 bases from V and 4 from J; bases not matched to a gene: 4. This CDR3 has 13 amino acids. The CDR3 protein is CATASGSRETQYF. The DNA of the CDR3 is TGTGCCACCGCTAGCGGGAGTAGAGAGACCCAGTACTTC.

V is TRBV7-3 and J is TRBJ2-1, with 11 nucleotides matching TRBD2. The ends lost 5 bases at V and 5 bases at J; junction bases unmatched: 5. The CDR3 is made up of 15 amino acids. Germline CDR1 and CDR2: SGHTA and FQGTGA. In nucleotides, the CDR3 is TGTGCCAGCAGCATTCCGACTAGCGGGAACAATGAGCAGTTCTTC. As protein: CASSIPTSGNNEQFF.

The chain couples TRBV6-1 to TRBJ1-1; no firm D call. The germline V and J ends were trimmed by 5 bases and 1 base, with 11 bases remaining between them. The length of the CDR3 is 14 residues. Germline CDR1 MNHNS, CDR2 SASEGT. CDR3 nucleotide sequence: TGTGCCAGCAGTTGGGTTAGAGAGAACACTGAAGCTTTCTTT. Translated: CASSWVRENTEAFF.